The 10 T cell receptor beta chains below were found in one sample sequenced in a study of cytomegalovirus exposure and HLA in healthy donors. A multiplex PCR was run with 60 Vbeta primers and 13 Jbeta primers. The repertoire was sequenced with immunoSEQ multiplex PCR; TCRdb's copy has only in-frame clones and lacks some. The sample has around 130,000 clones, 75% to 85% seen once. The sequencing sample was made of PBMCs. The receptors were sampled from a woman aged 35 to 49 in good health and CMV-seropositive.

V usage is TRBV9 and J usage is TRBJ1-4; D not resolved. V was shortened by 0 bases and J by 6 bases, with 9 bases between the two germline ends. Germline V gene lookup returns CDR1 SGDLS and CDR2 YYNGEE. This CDR3 contains 14 residues. CDR3 DNA sequence: TGTGCCAGCAGCGTAGGTAACCGAGATGAAAAACTGTTTTTT. It codes for CASSVGNRDEKLFF. Based on the CDR3 plus reference TRBV9 and TRBJ1-4, the full variable domain is DSGVTQTPKHLITATGQRVTLRCSPRSGDLSVYWYQQSLDQGLQFLIQYYNGEERAKGNILERFSAQQFPDLHSELNLSSLELGDSALYFCASSVGNRDEKLFFGSGTQLSVL.

J is TRBJ2-2 and V is TRBV2, with 8 bases matching TRBD1. Germline V gene data show CDR1 as SNHLY and CDR2 as FYNNEI. Trimming cost V 6 bases and J 7 bases; bases outside gene matches: 4. The CDR3 covers 13 residues. The CDR3, as DNA: TGTGCCAGCAGACAGGGGGACATCGGGGAGCTGTTTTTT. This sequence encodes CASRQGDIGELFF. The variable domain in full, with the rest retrieved from reference TRBV2 and TRBJ2-2, is EPEVTQTPSHQVTQMGQEVILRCVPISNHLYFYWYRQILGQKVEFLVSFYNNEISEKSEIFDDQFSVERPDGSNFTLKIRSTKLEDSAMYFCASRQGDIGELFFGEGSRLTVL.

CDR3 DNA: TGTGCCTGTACTCAGGGGGCAGGCTACAATGAGCAGTTCTTC. Translated, it gives CACTQGAGYNEQFF. The chain links TRBV30 to TRBJ2-1; 8 nucleotides line up with TRBD1. V lost 6 bases, J lost 3 bases, and 7 bases stayed unmatched. The CDR3 is 14 amino acids. Germline V gives CDR1 GTSNPN, CDR2 SVGIG (reference sequence).

The CDR3 is CASSSDRGHNEQFF. DNA for the CDR3: TGTGCCAGTAGTAGCGACAGGGGCCACAATGAGCAGTTCTTC. This sequence joins TRBV19 and TRBJ2-1; 8 bases map to TRBD1. The germline V gene encodes CDR1 LNHDA and CDR2 SQIVND (reference sequence). This CDR3 region has 14 residues. Losses at the gene ends were 4 bases for V and 5 bases for J; bases not matched to a gene: 4. The complete variable domain, with remaining parts taken from reference TRBV19 and TRBJ2-1, reads DGGITQSPKYLFRKEGQNVTLSCEQNLNHDAMYWYRQDPGQGLRLIYYSQIVNDFQKGDIAEGYSVSREKKESFPLTVTSAQKNPTAFYLCASSSDRGHNEQFFGPGTRLTVL.

The chain links TRBV7-8 to TRBJ2-7; weak D call: TRBD2 (5 bases). CDR1 is SGHVS and CDR2 is FQNEAQ in the germline V gene. V was pared by 0 bases and J by 2 bases, with 8 bases between. The CDR3 contains 14 residues. CDR3 loop: CASSLARVAYEQYF. The CDR3 DNA is TGTGCCAGCAGCTTAGCGAGGGTGGCCTACGAGCAGTACTTC.

This clone was observed a few times. V usage is TRBV19 and J usage is TRBJ2-5; 9 bases fit TRBD1. Looked up from germline, CDR1 is LNHDA and CDR2 is SQIVND (reference sequence). The V gene end was trimmed by 5 bases and the J gene end by 5 bases; junction bases not matched to a gene: 6. The CDR3 runs to 14 residues. The CDR3 DNA reads as TGTGCCAGTAGTTTCACAGGGGGCGCGGAGACCCAGTACTTC. Translated, it gives CASSFTGGAETQYF.

The rearrangement joins TRBV6-1 to TRBJ1-6; D unclear. V shed 0 bases and J shed 8 bases, with 5 bases lying between them. CDR1 is MNHNS, CDR2 SASEGT, per germline. The CDR3 has 13 amino acids. The CDR3 loop reads CASSEAEDSPLHF. CDR3 coding DNA: TGTGCCAGCAGTGAAGCGGAGGATTCACCCCTCCACTTT.

The rearrangement uses TRBV11-2 and TRBJ1-1; D unclear. The V end lost 5 bases, the J end lost 0 bases, and 13 bases lay between the germline ends. In germline, CDR1 is SGHAT, CDR2 FQNNGV. This CDR3 is 15 amino acids long. The CDR3: CASSTSTGLNTEAFF. The CDR3 DNA reads TGTGCCAGCAGCACTTCGACGGGGTTGAACACTGAAGCTTTCTTT. The full variable domain, rest sourced from reference TRBV11-2 and TRBJ1-1, is EAGVAQSPRYKIIEKRQSVAFWCNPISGHATLYWYQQILGQGPKLLIQFQNNGVVDDSQLPKDRFSAERLKGVDSTLKIQPAKLEDSAVYLCASSTSTGLNTEAFFGQGTRLTVV.

This clone has a handful of counts. This CDR3 is CASSPGDLGNEQFF. The CDR3 DNA follows: TGTGCCAGCAGCCCGGGGGACCTGGGGAATGAGCAGTTCTTC. The chain couples TRBV11-3 to TRBJ2-1; D perhaps matches TRBD2 (6 bases). From germline, CDR1 is SGHNT and CDR2 YENEEA. V lost 5 bases and J 7 bases, leaving 15 bases between the germline ends. The CDR3 contains 14 residues.

This clone was recorded once. The chain carries TRBV27 and TRBJ1-2; 12 bases are shared with TRBD1. The CDR3 is made up of 15 amino acids. V gave up 0 bases and J gave up 7 bases; unmatched junction bases: 3. CDR1 is MNHEY and CDR2 is SMNVEV in the germline V gene (reference sequence). DNA for the CDR3: TGTGCCAGCAGTTTATCGGGACAGGGGGCATTTGGCTACACCTTC. The encoded protein is CASSLSGQGAFGYTF.